The source of this T cell receptor (beta chain) is a study of siplizumab effects on memory and regulatory T cells. Data came from immunoSEQ multiplex PCR; TCRdb stores just in-frame clones and leaves some out. This table holds 90,000 to 130,000 clones, roughly 90% found once. With regard to this clone: Its cognate antigen is unknown.

This CDR3 is 13 amino acids long. Looked up from germline, CDR1 is MNHNS and CDR2 is SASEGT. With 6 bases removed from V and 5 bases from J, the gap between germline ends came to 13 bases. Study results and limitations: Naive T cells seemed more diverse than memory cells; they also seemed major alloresponse contributors.

V gene TRBV6-1 combines with J gene TRBJ2-5; D perhaps matches TRBD1 (6 bases). Specimen: CD4+ T cells sorted from blood. The receptor comes from a human donor in good health. CDR3 loop: CASRAGAIETQYF. CDR3 nucleotides: TGTGCCAGCAGGGCAGGGGCTATCGAGACCCAGTACTTC.